This T cell receptor beta chain was sequenced in a study of T cells in Graves' hyperthyroidism and ophthalmopathy (dated by TCRdb to between 2018 and 2021). Concerning the study at large: Peripheral blood samples were taken at initial diagnosis, before any treatment was given. To identify distinguishing TCR V-J signatures, a discovery cohort of some 99 patients was used, comprising 43 with Graves' ophthalmopathy and roughly 60 with stable Graves' hyperthyroidism. Prospective prediction of ophthalmopathy was tested in an independent validation cohort of fewer than 20 hyperthyroidism patients and 15 to 17 patients who later progressed to ophthalmopathy. For training and testing, the roughly 97 patients in the discovery cohort were randomly divided in a 7:3 ratio. In more than five Graves' hyperthyroidism patients, the study also compared T-cell repertoires from thyroid tissue with T-cell repertoires from blood. After blood sampling, hyperthyroidism patients were treated with methimazole at a starting dose of 30 mg daily, and ophthalmopathy patients were treated with high-dose intravenous methylprednisolone. The paper describes TCR Vbeta CDR3 sequencing of 130 to 150 peripheral blood samples, made up of around 41 ophthalmopathy patients, some 80 hyperthyroidism patients and 17 progressor patients. Overall results and qualifications from the work: A model built on a 13 V-J signature distinguished ophthalmopathy from stable hyperthyroidism, reaching approximately 89% sensitivity and 81.08% specificity in cross-validation and 80%/75% in testing. In validation, progression to ophthalmopathy was predicted by the model with around 71% sensitivity and 72% to 80% specificity, a median of roughly six months before onset. Blood samples also contained most of the expanded thyroid clonotypes (frequency above 0.001), which suggests that blood repertoires may reflect thyroid immune responses. No statistical method was used to fix the sample size in advance, and group allocation was not hidden from the investigators.

In its sample, this clonotype was seen once. The specificity of this receptor is unknown. The input lacks base qualities; no much larger clone sits a single base away. One read offers little support. Amplification of TCR beta CDR3 regions was carried out from RNA transcripts. The TCR CDR3 was subjected to a first round of RT-PCR using the HTBI primer set and the Qiagen OneStep RT-PCR kit. Libraries were constructed in a second round of multiplex PCR, after which size selection and purification were performed. Paired-end sequencing of the libraries was performed with 100 bp reads on an Illumina HiSeq2000. Processing in the source paper ran as follows. SOAPnuke was used to process the raw data, with reads discarded if the reads contained adapters or uncalled bases, had a mean Phred below 15, or lacked an exact constant-primer or identifier match. High-quality paired reads were merged using COPE v1.2.5, and each unique nucleotide sequence was defined as a clonotype. MiTCR v1.1 was used to align the clonotypes against IMGT TRBV, TRBD and TRBJ reference segments. Analysis was restricted to V-J combinations with a frequency above 0.0001, which covered about 99% of repertoires. The TCS score was defined as F50 (clonal expansion) divided by E x V (chaos), with BLOSUM62-based TCRdist calculated between CDR3 peptides within each V-J. Welch's t-statistics and random forest reduced around 520 V-J features to 13, which were used in a naive Bayes classifier (R e1071). Clones were called with MiXCR by TCRdb after fastp trimmed the public reads at Q25, and only in-frame beta chains were retained. Each CDR3 protein gets just one entry, which takes the most common genes and DNA from the rows behind it. The V and J calls were determined by TCRdb, not by the authors. This sample comprises about 560,000 distinct CDR3 sequences, roughly 15% of them detected only once. The top ten clones comprise approximately 13% of the sample.

Its CDR3 holds 13 amino acids, cysteine through phenylalanine. Here the CDR3 DNA is all that survives: 39 bases in frame from base 1. V is shortened by 1 base, J by 7 bases, and the region joining them spans 10 bases. For CDR1 and CDR2, the germline V gene lists SGHDN and FVKESK. Graves' hyperthyroidism was defined as stable when no progression to ophthalmopathy occurred over 18 months of follow-up. Hyperthyroidism patients were newly diagnosed, with disease duration under 2 months, and aged 18 to 65 years. The study excluded patients with uncontrolled infections, other autoimmune diseases, pregnancy or lactation. Diagnoses relied on clinical symptoms, serum thyroxine and TRAb, thyroid ultrasound and orbital computed tomography. PBMCs were isolated from 7.5 to 10 ml of fresh peripheral blood by Ficoll-Paque density gradient centrifugation. Total RNA was extracted with Trizol reagent, and quality was checked on an Agilent 2100 Bioanalyzer.

The sequenced sample consisted of blood. This TCR was sampled from a woman in her 40s with Graves' hyperthyroidism. The chain joins TRBV14 to TRBJ1-2, and the D gene may be TRBD1, 5 bases matching. The nucleotide sequence is TGTGCCAGCAGCCAAGCCGTCAGGGTTGGCTACACCTTC. It codes for CASSQAVRVGYTF.